The clone carrying this T cell receptor (beta chain) was observed a single time. These data belong to a study of blood T cell repertoires in COVID-19. Seattle patients were enrolled while actively infected and followed longitudinally. Germline CDR1 is GTSNPN and CDR2 is SVGIG (reference sequence). This CDR3 is 14 amino acids long. V gave up 5 bases and J gave up 7 bases, with 21 bases separating them. Data came from immunoSEQ multiplex PCR; TCRdb stores just in-frame clones and leaves some out. The sample records about 160,000 clones, approximately 84% being singletons. The chain combines TRBV30 with TRBJ2-7; perhaps TRBD1 as D (6 bases). Source material: peripheral blood. The TCR comes from a woman in her fifties or sixties with COVID-19, enrolled during active disease. The CDR3 sequence: CAWSTGTSVSEQYF. The DNA of the CDR3 is TGTGCCTGGTCCACCGGGACATCTGTTTCAGAGCAGTACTTC.